The sequence of this TCR beta chain was determined in a study of T-cell memory formation after mild COVID-19. Study-level points and caveats: The authors did not confirm SARS-CoV-2 specificity of second-wave clones peaking day 37. Mostly located in CM and EM were contracting CD4+ clones, with contracting CD8+ clones located in EMRA. There was a balanced CD4/CD8 profile in clones contracting day 15 to 85, and later expanders leaned CD4+.

Employing constant-segment primers, 5'RACE generated TCR alpha and TCR beta cDNA libraries bearing sample barcodes and UMIs. One entry per CDR3 protein results from TCRdb running MiXCR on the 5' RACE reads. The data contain 200,000 to 250,000 distinct CDR3 sequences, less than 20% of them singletons. CDR3 length equals 14 residues. Germline V CDR1 and CDR2: SGHNT, YENEEA. This clonotype was observed a handful of times. What it recognizes is unknown. A junction boundary mismatches the germline segment, possibly from a read error. This clonotype was sampled from an adult woman who had mild COVID-19 (a few samples of this study predate the infection). Cell type and time point are not known. The sample taken for sequencing was PBMCs or a T cell subset sorted from them (not recorded which). The V and J genes are TRBV11-3 and TRBJ2-2; D may be TRBD1 or TRBD2 (5 bases each). CDR3 nucleotides: TGCGCCAGCAGCTTGGATGGGGGCACCGGGGAGCTGTTTTTT. Translated: CASSLDGGTGELFF.